The 21 T cell receptor beta chains given below trace back to one sample, sequenced in a study of cytomegalovirus exposure and HLA in healthy donors. The PCR employed 60 Vbeta primers together with 13 Jbeta primers. Some clones are missing from TCRdb's copy, which holds only in-frame ones; the method was immunoSEQ multiplex PCR. Of around 200,000 clones in the sample, roughly 85% were seen once. Sequenced material: PBMCs. Source of these receptors: a woman aged 30 to 39 in good health and CMV-seropositive.

The chain couples TRBV5-8 to TRBJ2-7; TRBD1 aligns across 10 bases. Unmatched junction bases numbered 3, after V lost 1 base and J lost 5 bases. The CDR3 covers 14 residues. Germline CDR1 and CDR2: SGHTS and YDEGEE. CDR3 sequence (DNA): TGTGCCAGCAGCTTGTGGACAGGGGGGGACGAGCAGTACTTC. The encoded protein is CASSLWTGGDEQYF.

This clone has just a few counts. The chain carries TRBV7-2 and TRBJ2-2; TRBD1 matches at 7 bases. CDR1 and CDR2 (germline): SGHTA, FQGNSA. J lost 1 base, V lost 5 bases, and 7 bases had no gene match. CDR3 length: 16 amino acids. In DNA, the CDR3 is TGTGCCAGCAGCAAGGGACAGCCTAAGAACACCGGGGAGCTGTTTTTT. This encodes CASSKGQPKNTGELFF.

The sample holds one count of this clone. V and J are TRBV4-2 and TRBJ1-5; 7 bases are shared with TRBD1. V gave up 4 bases and J gave up 2 bases; unmatched junction bases: 14. The CDR3 is 18 residues long. CDR1 and CDR2 (germline): LGHNA, YNFKEQ. CDR3 coding DNA: TGTGCCAGCAGCCTCGGAGGGGGCTCCTCGTGGGGCAATCAGCCCCAGCATTTT. Its protein product is CASSLGGGSSWGNQPQHF.

The rearrangement joins TRBV5-1 to TRBJ2-3, with D perhaps matching TRBD1 (5 bases). Germline-derived CDR1 and CDR2 are SGHRS and YFSETQ. The V gene lost 4 bases and the J gene lost 4 bases, with 16 bases spanning the gap. The CDR3 is 15 residues long. The CDR3 loop reads CASSGITGLADTQYF. The DNA of the CDR3 is TGCGCCAGCAGCGGGATTACAGGCCTTGCAGATACGCAGTATTTT.

This sequence joins TRBV11-3 and TRBJ1-1, with D hard to call. Looked up from germline, CDR1 is SGHNT and CDR2 is YENEEA. This CDR3 comprises 14 residues. V was cut by 2 bases and J by 4 bases, with 11 bases left in between. This CDR3 is CASSLIAVRTEAFF. CDR3 DNA sequence: TGTGCCAGCAGCTTAATCGCCGTGCGCACTGAAGCTTTCTTT.

The chain has TRBV29-1 and TRBJ2-1; 12 nucleotides match TRBD2. Looked up from germline, CDR1 is SQVTM and CDR2 is ANQGSEA. The CDR3 runs to 17 residues. The J segment lost 7 bases and the V segment lost 0 bases, leaving 10 bases of the junction unmatched. The CDR3 protein is CSVEDGASGRVVNEQFF. CDR3 nucleotide sequence: TGCAGCGTTGAAGACGGGGCTAGCGGGAGGGTGGTAAATGAGCAGTTCTTC.

The rearrangement uses TRBV4-3 and TRBJ2-2; TRBD1 might be the D (6 bases). CDR3 length equals 16 residues. In germline, CDR1 is LGHNA, CDR2 YSLEER. V dropped 5 bases and J dropped 0 bases, with 13 bases sitting between them. For the CDR3, the DNA is TGCGCCAGCAGCTCCTACCGGGACACGAACACCGGGGAGCTGTTTTTT. Amino acid sequence: CASSSYRDTNTGELFF.

The chain recombines TRBV27 with TRBJ2-7, with 9 bases fitting TRBD2. The V gene's germline CDR1 is MNHEY and CDR2 SMNVEV (reference sequence). This CDR3 contains 14 residues. V lost 4 bases to trimming and J lost 4 bases; unmatched junction nucleotides: 5. The CDR3 sequence: CASSSGLATYEQYF. The CDR3 coding sequence is TGTGCCAGCAGTTCGGGACTAGCCACGTACGAGCAGTACTTC.

This chain uses TRBV6-5 with TRBJ2-2, with D tentatively TRBD2 (6 bases). This CDR3 has 13 residues. V was cut by 7 bases and J by 5 bases, with 11 bases left in between. The germline CDR1 and CDR2 sequences are MNHEY and SVGAGI. CDR3 loop: CASKEGRTGELFF. CDR3 nucleotide sequence: TGTGCCAGCAAGGAGGGGAGAACCGGGGAGCTGTTTTTT.

This clone was detected only a few times. The CDR3 DNA is TGTGCCAGCAGCCTAAGGGGTTACGAGCAGTACTTC. Amino acids: CASSLRGYEQYF. The chain uses TRBV11-3 and TRBJ2-7; TRBD1 is a possible D gene (5 bases). The V end lost 5 bases, the J end lost 4 bases, and 9 bases lay between the germline ends. Germline-derived CDR1 and CDR2 are SGHNT and YENEEA. The CDR3 loop spans 12 amino acids.

This sequence joins TRBV30 and TRBJ2-7, with D uncertain. The CDR3 has 13 residues. Germline loops: CDR1 GTSNPN, CDR2 SVGIG (reference sequence). V gave up 0 bases and J gave up 7 bases, with 13 bases separating them. CDR3 in DNA: TGTGCCTGGAGTGTATTCCGAGGAAGAGAGCAGTACTTC. Protein sequence: CAWSVFRGREQYF.

The V gene is TRBV5-8, the J gene TRBJ2-5; 7 bases are shared with TRBD2. This CDR3 spans 14 amino acids. The junction had 9 bases not matched to a gene; V was cut back by 6 bases and J by 4 bases. Germline V CDR1 and CDR2: SGHTS, YDEGEE. In nucleotides, the CDR3 is TGTGCCAGCACTCCTGGGGGGGTGAGAGAGACCCAGTACTTC. Its protein is CASTPGGVRETQYF.

The CDR3 is CASSQVGWDRGRADTQYF. The CDR3 DNA sequence: TGCGCCAGCAGCCAAGTTGGTTGGGACAGGGGGCGCGCAGATACGCAGTATTTT. The gene calls are TRBV4-1 and TRBJ2-3, with 12 bases identical to TRBD1. This CDR3 comprises 18 residues. In germline, CDR1 is MGHRA, CDR2 YSYEKL. With V trimmed by 1 base and J by 4 bases, 9 bases remained unmatched.

The table lists this clone with a count of one. The J gene is TRBJ2-1, the V gene TRBV25-1; the match to TRBD2 covers 8 bases. Germline V lookup: CDR1 MGHDK, CDR2 SYGVNS. This CDR3 has 17 residues. J was trimmed by 6 bases and V by 10 bases; bases with no gene match: 20. CDR3 protein: CANRHREGLYGSNEQFF. Written as DNA, the CDR3 is TGTGCCAACCGCCACCGGGAGGGCCTTTACGGTTCCAATGAGCAGTTCTTC.

The chain employs TRBV7-8 and TRBJ2-7; 7 bases match TRBD2. From germline, CDR1 is SGHVS and CDR2 FQNEAQ. V dropped 7 bases and J dropped 3; count of bases not matched to a gene: 12. The CDR3 runs 15 residues. The CDR3 DNA reads TGTGCCAGCACCTCCGGCGGCGGGAGTATCTACGAGCAGTACTTC. Translating gives CASTSGGGSIYEQYF.

The chain uses TRBV2 and TRBJ2-2; D possibly matches TRBD1 or TRBD2 (12 bases each). CDR3 length: 23 amino acids. Trimming shortened V by 7 bases and J by 6 bases, and 42 bases separated the two germline ends. Per the germline V gene, CDR1 is SNHLY and CDR2 is FYNNEI. CDR3 residues: CASIPGTGGGGASGRAPPGELFF. The CDR3 region has the DNA TGTGCCAGCATCCCGGGGACAGGGGGCGGCGGGGCTAGCGGGAGGGCCCCCCCCGGGGAGCTGTTTTTT.

V is TRBV11-2 and J is TRBJ1-2; D not resolved. V lost 5 bases and J 5 bases, leaving 18 bases between the germline ends. Germline CDR1 and CDR2: SGHAT and FQNNGV. This CDR3 region has 15 residues. The chain's CDR3 is CASSRTSVRGYGYTF. The CDR3 DNA sequence: TGTGCCAGCAGCAGAACCAGTGTTCGAGGGTATGGCTACACCTTC.

The rearrangement uses TRBV11-3 and TRBJ2-7; D perhaps matches TRBD1 (5 bases). The V gene lost 1 base and the J gene lost 4 bases, with 8 bases spanning the gap. This CDR3 has 13 residues. Germline assignment: CDR1 SGHNT and CDR2 YENEEA. The CDR3 nucleotides are TGTGCCAGCAGCTTAGTCCAGGGATACGAGCAGTACTTC. It is translated as CASSLVQGYEQYF.

This clone was detected once. One end of the junction does not line up with germline, which may come from a read error. The genes are TRBV19 and TRBJ2-7; possible D gene TRBD2, 6 bases. This CDR3 is built from 15 residues. In germline, CDR1 is LNHDA, CDR2 SQIVND (reference sequence). The CDR3 region has the DNA TGTGCCAGTAGCCGCCTTGGAGGGGCCCCCTATGAGCAGTACTTC. Translation gives CASSRLGGAPYEQYF.

This clone was counted a few times. The chain recombines TRBV27 with TRBJ2-2, with TRBD1 identical over 8 bases. Trimming took 0 bases from V and 2 from J; bases not matched to a gene: 5. The V gene's germline CDR1 is MNHEY and CDR2 SMNVEV (reference sequence). There are 17 residues in the CDR3. Here the CDR3 DNA reads TGTGCCAGCAGTTTATCGCTCGGGACAGGCAACACCGGGGAGCTGTTTTTT. Amino acid sequence: CASSLSLGTGNTGELFF.

The DNA of the CDR3 is TGTGCCAGCAGTAGTCATTTGAGCTTAGGCTACACCTTC. Translated, it gives CASSSHLSLGYTF. This sequence joins TRBV2 and TRBJ1-2, with D uncertain. V dropped 5 bases and J dropped 8 bases, with 15 bases sitting between them. CDR3 length: 13 residues. Germline assignment: CDR1 SNHLY and CDR2 FYNNEI.